This TCR beta chain was observed in a study of blood T cell repertoires in COVID-19. Overall study context: Material from acute and convalescent COVID-19 was sourced from the United States, Italy and Spain. PBMCs, B-cell-depleted T cells, or T cells were the source of the cDNA or gDNA that made up the material.

The CDR3 runs to 11 residues. CDR1 and CDR2 from the germline V gene are LGHDT and YNNKEL (reference sequence). V shed 11 bases and J shed 9 bases, with 16 bases lying between them. Per the original methods: For nucleated cells, counts were estimated from reference gene primer amplification. Sequencing was performed with immunoSEQ multiplex PCR; in TCRdb, only in-frame clones are kept and a portion is missing. The D gene and trimming were derived from the DNA, and the V and J assignments and clone size from that table. The repertoire consists of tens of thousands of clones, with approximately 84% occurring once and the leading ten covering around 25%.

The TCR comes from a human donor in a cohort sampled during active COVID-19. The rearrangement links TRBV3-1 (or the pseudogene TRBV3-2) to TRBJ1-1; D is possibly TRBD1 (6 bases). The material sequenced was peripheral blood. This CDR3 reads CAPRSGVKAFF. DNA for the CDR3: TGTGCCCCCCGATCAGGGGTAAAAGCTTTCTTT.